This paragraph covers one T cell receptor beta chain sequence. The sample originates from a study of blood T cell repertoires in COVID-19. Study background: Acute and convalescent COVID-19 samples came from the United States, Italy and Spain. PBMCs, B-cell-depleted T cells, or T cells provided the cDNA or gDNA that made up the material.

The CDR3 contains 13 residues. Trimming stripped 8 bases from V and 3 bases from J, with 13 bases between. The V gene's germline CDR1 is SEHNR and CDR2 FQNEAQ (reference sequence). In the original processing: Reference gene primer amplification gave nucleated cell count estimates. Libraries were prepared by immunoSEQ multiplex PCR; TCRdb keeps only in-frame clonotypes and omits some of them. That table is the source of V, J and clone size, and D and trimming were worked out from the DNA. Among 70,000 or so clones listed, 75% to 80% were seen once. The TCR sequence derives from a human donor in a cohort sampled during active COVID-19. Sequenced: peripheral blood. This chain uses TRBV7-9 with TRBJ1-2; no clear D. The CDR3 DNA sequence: TGTGCCAGCGTCGGCGGGGTGGACTATGGCTACACCTTC. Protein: CASVGGVDYGYTF.